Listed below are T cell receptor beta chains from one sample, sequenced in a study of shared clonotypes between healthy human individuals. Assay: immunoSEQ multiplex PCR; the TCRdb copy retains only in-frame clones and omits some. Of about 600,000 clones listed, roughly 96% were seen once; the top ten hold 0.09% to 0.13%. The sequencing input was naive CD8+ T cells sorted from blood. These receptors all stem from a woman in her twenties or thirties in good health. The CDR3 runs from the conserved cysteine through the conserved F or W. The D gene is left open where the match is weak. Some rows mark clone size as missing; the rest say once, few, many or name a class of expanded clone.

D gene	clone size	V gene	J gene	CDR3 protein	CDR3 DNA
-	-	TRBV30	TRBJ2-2	CAWSVSNTGELFF	TGTGCCTGGAGTGTATCGAACACCGGGGAGCTGTTTTTT
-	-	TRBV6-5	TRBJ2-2	CASSYSTGELFF	TGTGCCAGCAGTTACTCGACCGGGGAGCTGTTTTTT
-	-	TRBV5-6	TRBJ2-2	CASSRGGGELFF	TGTGCCAGCAGCCGGGGAGGCGGGGAGCTGTTTTTT
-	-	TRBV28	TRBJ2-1	CASRNTGDSWDEQFF	TGTGCCAGCAGGAACACAGGCGACAGCTGGGATGAGCAGTTCTTC
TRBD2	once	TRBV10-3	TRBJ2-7	CAISDTSGSPAEQYF	TGTGCCATCAGTGATACTAGCGGGAGCCCGGCCGAGCAGTACTTC
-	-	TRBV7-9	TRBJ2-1	CASREEGATYNEQFF	TGTGCCAGCAGGGAAGAAGGGGCCACCTACAATGAGCAGTTCTTC
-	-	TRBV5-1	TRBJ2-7	CASSFRWARDEQYF	TGCGCCAGCAGCTTTAGGTGGGCTAGGGACGAGCAGTACTTC
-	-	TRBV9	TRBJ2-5	CASSAGEWSSQETQYF	TGTGCCAGCAGCGCAGGTGAATGGTCAAGTCAAGAGACCCAGTACTTC
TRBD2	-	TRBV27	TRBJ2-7	CASSFSSGRAYEQYF	TGTGCCAGCAGTTTTTCTAGCGGGAGGGCCTACGAGCAGTACTTC
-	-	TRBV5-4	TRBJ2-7	CASSLLEGEQYF	TGTGCCAGCAGCTTGCTGGAGGGGGAGCAGTACTTC
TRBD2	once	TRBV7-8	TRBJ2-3	CASSSSGTHSTDTQYF	TGTGCCAGCAGCTCGAGCGGGACCCATAGCACAGATACGCAGTATTTT
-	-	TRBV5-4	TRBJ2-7	CASSLGTGYEQYF	TGTGCCAGCAGCTTGGGGACTGGCTACGAGCAGTACTTC
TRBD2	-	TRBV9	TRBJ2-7	CASSDPAHGTSDLYEQYF	TGTGCCAGCAGCGACCCTGCCCACGGGACTAGCGACCTTTACGAGCAGTACTTC
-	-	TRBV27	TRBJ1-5	CASGPTGGNQPQHF	TGTGCCAGCGGACCCACCGGGGGTAATCAGCCCCAGCATTTT
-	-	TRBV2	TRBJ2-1	CASSPELARFNEQFF	TGTGCCAGCAGTCCAGAGCTAGCGCGTTTCAATGAGCAGTTCTTC
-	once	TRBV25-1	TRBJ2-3	CATRGNPTDTQYF	TGTGCCACGAGAGGTAACCCCACAGATACGCAGTATTTT
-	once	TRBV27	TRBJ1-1	CASLTNTEAFF	TGTGCCAGCCTTACGAACACTGAAGCTTTCTTT
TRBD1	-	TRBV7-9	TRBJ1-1	CASSLGTGRTEAFF	TGTGCCAGCAGCTTAGGGACAGGAAGGACTGAAGCTTTCTTT
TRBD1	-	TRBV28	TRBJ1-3	CASSFSGGGNTIYF	TGTGCCAGCAGTTTTTCAGGGGGTGGAAACACCATATATTTT
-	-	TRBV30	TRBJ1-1	CAWSRRNTEAFF	TGTGCCTGGAGTCGAAGGAACACTGAAGCTTTCTTT
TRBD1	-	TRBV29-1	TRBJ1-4	CSVGTGIATNEKLFF	TGCAGCGTTGGGACAGGTATAGCAACTAATGAAAAACTGTTTTTT
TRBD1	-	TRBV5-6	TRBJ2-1	CASSPGGQGSNEQFF	TGTGCCAGCAGCCCGGGGGGACAGGGTTCCAATGAGCAGTTCTTC
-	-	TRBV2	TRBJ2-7	CASSADRPFSYEQYF	TGTGCCAGCAGTGCTGACAGACCATTCTCCTACGAGCAGTACTTC
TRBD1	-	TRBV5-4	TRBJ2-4	CASSNRGDRGLAKNIQYF	TGTGCCAGCAGCAACCGAGGGGACAGGGGATTAGCCAAAAACATTCAGTACTTC
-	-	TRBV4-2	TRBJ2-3	CASSQVQAEKPRDTDTQYF	TGTGCCAGCAGCCAAGTACAAGCGGAAAAGCCCCGGGACACAGATACGCAGTATTTT
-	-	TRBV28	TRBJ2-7	CASSFLETYEQYF	TGTGCCAGCAGTTTCCTGGAAACCTACGAGCAGTACTTC
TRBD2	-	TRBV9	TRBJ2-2	CASSPSHSGRGANTGELFF	TGTGCCAGCAGCCCAAGCCATAGCGGGAGAGGTGCGAACACCGGGGAGCTGTTTTTT
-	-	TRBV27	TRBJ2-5	CASSLVWTEYQETQYF	TGTGCCAGCAGTTTAGTTTGGACGGAGTACCAAGAGACCCAGTACTTC
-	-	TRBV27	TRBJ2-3	CASAGTESTDTQYF	TGTGCCAGCGCCGGGACGGAGAGCACAGATACGCAGTATTTT
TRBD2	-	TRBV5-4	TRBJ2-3	CASSGGTSLSTDTQYF	TGTGCCAGCAGCGGCGGGACTAGCCTTAGCACAGATACGCAGTATTTT
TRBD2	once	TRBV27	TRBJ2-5	CASSTSGSSDLETQYF	TGTGCCAGCAGTACTAGCGGGAGTAGTGACCTGGAGACCCAGTACTTC
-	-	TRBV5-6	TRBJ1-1	CASSLGAEAFF	TGTGCCAGCAGCTTGGGGGCAGAAGCTTTCTTT
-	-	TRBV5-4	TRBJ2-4	CASSKNYRGAPSKNIQYF	TGTGCCAGCAGCAAAAATTACCGCGGGGCGCCGAGCAAAAACATTCAGTACTTC
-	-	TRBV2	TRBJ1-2	CASSEWFSSF	TGTGCCAGCAGTGAATGGTTCAGCAGCTTC
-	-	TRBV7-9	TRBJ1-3	CASSSRYSSSSGNTIYF	TGTGCCAGCAGCTCTAGATACAGCTCGAGCTCTGGAAACACCATATATTTT
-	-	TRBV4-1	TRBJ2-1	CASSQRGQLQERFF	TGCGCCAGCAGCCAACGCGGACAGCTACAAGAGCGGTTCTTC
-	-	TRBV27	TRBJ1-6	CASSLSQYNSPLHF	TGTGCCAGCAGTTTGAGTCAATACAATTCACCCCTCCACTTT
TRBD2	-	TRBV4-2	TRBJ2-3	CASSQDPRAGEGDTQYF	TGTGCCAGCAGCCAAGACCCCCGGGCGGGAGAAGGGGATACGCAGTATTTT
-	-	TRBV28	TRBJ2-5	CASSPHHQVYQETQYF	TGTGCCAGCAGTCCCCATCATCAGGTGTACCAAGAGACCCAGTACTTC
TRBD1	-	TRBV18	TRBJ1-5	CASSRTGGRNQPQHF	TGTGCCAGCTCACGGACAGGGGGTAGGAATCAGCCCCAGCATTTT
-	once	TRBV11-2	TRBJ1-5	CASSLAPSNQPQHF	TGTGCCAGCAGCTTAGCCCCGAGCAATCAGCCCCAGCATTTT
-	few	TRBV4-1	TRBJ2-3	CASSSGVDTQYF	TGCGCCAGCAGCTCGGGCGTAGATACGCAGTATTTT